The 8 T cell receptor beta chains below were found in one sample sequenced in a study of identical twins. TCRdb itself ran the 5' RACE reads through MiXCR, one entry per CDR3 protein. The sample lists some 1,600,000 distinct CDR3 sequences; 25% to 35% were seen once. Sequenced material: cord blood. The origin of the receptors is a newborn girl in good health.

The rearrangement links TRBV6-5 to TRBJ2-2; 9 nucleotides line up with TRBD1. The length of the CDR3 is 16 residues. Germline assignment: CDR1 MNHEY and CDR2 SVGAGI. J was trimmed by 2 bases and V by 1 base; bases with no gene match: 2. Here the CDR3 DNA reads TGTGCCAGCAGTTACTGGGGACAGGGCAACACCGGGGAGCTGTTTTTT. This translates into CASSYWGQGNTGELFF.

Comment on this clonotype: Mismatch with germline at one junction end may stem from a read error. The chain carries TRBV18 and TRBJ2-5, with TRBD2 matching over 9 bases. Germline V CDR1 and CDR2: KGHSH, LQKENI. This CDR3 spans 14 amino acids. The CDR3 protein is CASPPGLAPETQYF. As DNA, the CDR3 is TGTGCCAGCCCACCAGGACTAGCGCCAGAGACCCAGTACTTC.

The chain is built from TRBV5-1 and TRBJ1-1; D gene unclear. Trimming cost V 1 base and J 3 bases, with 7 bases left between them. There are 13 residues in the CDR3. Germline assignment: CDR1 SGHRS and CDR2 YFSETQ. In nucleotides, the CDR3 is TGCGCCAGCAGCTTGATATGGGACACTGAAGCTTTCTTT. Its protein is CASSLIWDTEAFF.

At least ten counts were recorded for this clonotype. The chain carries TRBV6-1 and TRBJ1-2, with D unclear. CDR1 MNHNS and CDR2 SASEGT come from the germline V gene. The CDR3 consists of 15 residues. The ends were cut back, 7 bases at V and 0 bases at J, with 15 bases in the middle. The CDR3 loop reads CASTPSVPPNYGYTF. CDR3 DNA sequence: TGTGCCAGCACCCCTAGCGTTCCTCCTAACTATGGCTACACCTTC.

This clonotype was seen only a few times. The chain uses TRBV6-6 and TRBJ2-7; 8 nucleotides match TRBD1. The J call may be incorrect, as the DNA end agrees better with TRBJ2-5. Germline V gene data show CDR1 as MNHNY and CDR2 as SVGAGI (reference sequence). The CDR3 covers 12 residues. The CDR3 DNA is TGTGCCAGCAGCAGGACAGGGAAGACCCAGTACTTC. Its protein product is CASSRTGKTQYF.

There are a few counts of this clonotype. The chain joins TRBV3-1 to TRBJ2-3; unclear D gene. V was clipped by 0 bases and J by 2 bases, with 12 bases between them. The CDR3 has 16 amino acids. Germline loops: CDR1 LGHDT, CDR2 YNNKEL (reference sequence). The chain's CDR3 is CASSQDPGSYTDTQYF. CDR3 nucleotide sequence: TGTGCCAGCAGCCAAGACCCCGGGTCTTACACAGATACGCAGTATTTT.

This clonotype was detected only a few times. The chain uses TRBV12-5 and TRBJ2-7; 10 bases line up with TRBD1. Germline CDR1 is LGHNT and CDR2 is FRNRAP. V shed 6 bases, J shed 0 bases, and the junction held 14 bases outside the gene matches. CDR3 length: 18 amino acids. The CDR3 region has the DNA TGTGCTAGTGGCCCCAAGGGACAGGGGACTCTTAGCTCCTACGAGCAGTACTTC. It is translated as CASGPKGQGTLSSYEQYF.

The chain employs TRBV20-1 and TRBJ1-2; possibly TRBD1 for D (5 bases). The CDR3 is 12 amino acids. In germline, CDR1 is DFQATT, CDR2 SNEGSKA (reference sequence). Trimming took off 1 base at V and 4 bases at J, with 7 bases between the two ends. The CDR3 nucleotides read TGCAGTGCTAGAGGACAGACCTATGGCTACACCTTC. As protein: CSARGQTYGYTF.